The clone carrying this T cell receptor (beta chain) was recorded only once. This CDR3 has 14 residues. The V segment lost 3 bases and the J segment 8 bases; nucleotides outside the gene matches: 6. Germline CDR1 and CDR2: SGHTA and FQGNSA. The sample originates from a study of blood T cell repertoires in COVID-19. About the research overall: Collection of acute and convalescent COVID-19 samples took place in the United States, Italy and Spain. The cDNA or gDNA used as material had been derived from T cells, B-cell-depleted T cells, or PBMCs.

The method was immunoSEQ multiplex PCR; TCRdb's version includes in-frame clones alone and lacks a portion of them. The sample lists 250,000 to 300,000 clones; 90% were seen once. The sequence was collected from a woman aged 55-75 years with COVID-19, enrolled during active disease. The sequenced sample was peripheral blood. The chain couples TRBV7-2 to TRBJ2-1; 8 bases are shared with TRBD1. CDR3 loop: CASSFGQGAYEQFF. CDR3 nucleotide sequence: TGTGCCAGCAGCTTCGGGCAGGGGGCATATGAGCAGTTCTTC.